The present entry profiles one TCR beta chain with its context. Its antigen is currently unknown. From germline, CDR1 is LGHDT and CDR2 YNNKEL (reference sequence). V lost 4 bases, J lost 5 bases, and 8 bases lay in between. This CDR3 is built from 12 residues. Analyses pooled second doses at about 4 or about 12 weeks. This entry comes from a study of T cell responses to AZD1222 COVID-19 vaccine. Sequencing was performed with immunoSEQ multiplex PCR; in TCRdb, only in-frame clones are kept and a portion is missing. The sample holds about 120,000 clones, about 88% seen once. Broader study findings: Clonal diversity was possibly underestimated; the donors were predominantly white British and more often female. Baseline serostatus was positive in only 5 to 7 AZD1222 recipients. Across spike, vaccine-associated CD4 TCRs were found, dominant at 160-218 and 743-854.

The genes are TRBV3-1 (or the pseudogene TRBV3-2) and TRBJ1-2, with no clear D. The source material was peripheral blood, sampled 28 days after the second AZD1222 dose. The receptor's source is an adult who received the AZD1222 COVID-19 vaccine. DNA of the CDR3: TGTGCCAGCAGCCGGACGGGGTATGGCTACACCTTC. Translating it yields CASSRTGYGYTF.